The entry below describes one T cell receptor beta chain. The data are from a study of blood T cell repertoires in COVID-19. Participant ages covered roughly 18 to 89 years across 24 US areas. Participants had their cohort set by participant-reported clinical history. Per the study methods: Amplified reference gene primers provided the basis for estimating nucleated cell counts. TCRdb keeps only in-frame clones here, not all; method: immunoSEQ multiplex PCR. That table supplies the V and J calls and clone size; D and trimming were determined from the DNA. The sample yields roughly 180,000 clones, approximately 80% seen once. This CDR3 contains 13 residues. From germline, CDR1 is SQVTM and CDR2 ANQGSEA. Trimming shortened V by 7 bases and J by 0 bases, and 11 bases separated the two germline ends.

The sequence derives from a man between 35 and 55 years old who had recovered from COVID-19. The sequenced sample was PBMCs or T cells enriched from blood (not recorded which). The chain links TRBV29-1 to TRBJ2-3; D remains ambiguous. This CDR3 is CSGASVSTDTQYF. CDR3 in DNA: TGCAGCGGGGCGTCGGTCAGCACAGATACGCAGTATTTT.